This T cell receptor (beta chain) comes out of a study of T-cell memory formation after mild COVID-19. A word on this clonotype: Its antigen remains unidentified.

This CDR3 is built from 13 residues. Per the germline V gene, CDR1 is MNHEY and CDR2 is SVGAGI. Sample barcodes and UMIs were carried by the TCR alpha and TCR beta cDNA libraries that 5'RACE generated with constant-segment primers. TCRdb re-analysed the 5' RACE reads in MiXCR, keeping a single row per CDR3 protein. The sample yields 45,000 to 65,000 distinct CDR3 sequences, approximately 9.5% seen once. Overall study results and limits: Some SARS-CoV-2-responding clones were already detected in memory before infection. Mostly located in CM and EM were contracting CD4+ clones, with contracting CD8+ clones located in EMRA.

This chain joins TRBV6-5 and TRBJ1-3; D is perhaps TRBD1 (5 bases). Sequencing used PBMCs or a T cell subset sorted from them (not recorded which). The clonotype comes from a man between 18 and 29 years old who had mild COVID-19 (a few samples of this study predate the infection). Cell type and time point are not known. In nucleotides, the CDR3 is TGTGTCAGACCCGGGGGTCGGGGAAACACCATATATTTT. As protein: CVRPGGRGNTIYF.